Listed below are T cell receptor beta chains from one sample, sequenced in a study of shared clonotypes between healthy human individuals. TCRdb keeps only in-frame clones here, not all; method: immunoSEQ multiplex PCR. This table has a few hundred thousand clones, roughly 80% appearing once. The sequencing input was PBMCs. The receptors stem from a woman in her forties in good health. Some clones in this sample may be carry-over from other donors' samples. The CDR3 runs from the conserved cysteine through the conserved F or W. D genes are given only for firm matches. Not every row has a clone size; where given, it reads once, few, many or a size class.

DNA: TGTGCCAGTAGTATGAAGCGGGAGGAATGGAACATTCAGTACTTC
CDR3: CASSMKREEWNIQYF
J: TRBJ2-4
D: TRBD2
size: .
V: TRBV19

DNA: TGTGCCAGCAGCTCCCAGACAGGTTTCGACGAGCAGTACTTC
CDR3: CASSSQTGFDEQYF
J: TRBJ2-7
D: .
size: .
V: TRBV7-8

DNA: TGTGCCAGCTCACCGCGGACTAGCGGGGGAGAGACCCAGTACTTC
CDR3: CASSPRTSGGETQYF
J: TRBJ2-5
D: TRBD2
size: .
V: TRBV18

DNA: TGTGCCAGCAGCTTAACCTCCTCGGGGGTCGAGACCCAGTACTTC
CDR3: CASSLTSSGVETQYF
J: TRBJ2-5
D: .
size: .
V: TRBV7-3

DNA: TGTGCCATCAAAGGGGAGGGGAGTTCTAACTATGGCTACACCTTC
CDR3: CAIKGEGSSNYGYTF
J: TRBJ1-2
D: .
size: .
V: TRBV10-3

DNA: TGCGCCAGCAGTCCCCGTAGGGAGTCTGGCTACACCTTC
CDR3: CASSPRRESGYTF
J: TRBJ1-2
D: .
size: many
V: TRBV4-3

DNA: TGTGCCAGCAGCTTAGGGACTAGCGGGAGGCGAGCAGATGCGCAGTATTTT
CDR3: CASSLGTSGRRADAQYF
J: TRBJ2-3
D: TRBD2
size: .
V: TRBV7-2

DNA: TGTGCCAGCAGCCCCCGGGGCGCTGAAGCTTTCTTT
CDR3: CASSPRGAEAFF
J: TRBJ1-1
D: .
size: .
V: TRBV6-5

DNA: TGTGCCAGCAGCACGAAACCTAAGGACATTTACGAGCAGTACTTC
CDR3: CASSTKPKDIYEQYF
J: TRBJ2-7
D: .
size: .
V: TRBV5-4

DNA: TGTGCCAGCAGCCCCGGTTACGAGCAGTACTTC
CDR3: CASSPGYEQYF
J: TRBJ2-7
D: .
size: .
V: TRBV7-2

DNA: TGCGCCAGCAGTGACGCGAGGACAGGCTTGGTCACAGATACGCAGTATTTT
CDR3: CASSDARTGLVTDTQYF
J: TRBJ2-3
D: TRBD1
size: .
V: TRBV10-1

DNA: TGTGCCGGCAGCTTGGATCGCGGGACGGGCACAGATACGCAGTATTTT
CDR3: CAGSLDRGTGTDTQYF
J: TRBJ2-3
D: .
size: .
V: TRBV5-6

DNA: TGTGCCAGCTCAGCAGGCGGCAGCGGTTCTGGAAACACCATATATTTT
CDR3: CASSAGGSGSGNTIYF
J: TRBJ1-3
D: .
size: .
V: TRBV18

DNA: TGTGCCAGCAGTTTATTCGGACAGTCCTCCTACGAGCAGTACTTC
CDR3: CASSLFGQSSYEQYF
J: TRBJ2-7
D: .
size: .
V: TRBV28

DNA: TGTGCCAGCAGTTTACCCGGCGGGGGAACCAGCTCCTACGAGCAGTACTTC
CDR3: CASSLPGGGTSSYEQYF
J: TRBJ2-7
D: TRBD2
size: .
V: TRBV28

DNA: TGTGCCAGCAGCAGGGGACTAGTCTACAATGAGCAGTTCTTC
CDR3: CASSRGLVYNEQFF
J: TRBJ2-1
D: TRBD2
size: .
V: TRBV9

DNA: TGTGCCAGTAGTAAGGGGGGCTCGGGAGATACGCAGTATTTT
CDR3: CASSKGGSGDTQYF
J: TRBJ2-3
D: .
size: .
V: TRBV19

DNA: TGTGCCAGCAGCACCAATCGCTACGAGCAGTACTTC
CDR3: CASSTNRYEQYF
J: TRBJ2-7
D: .
size: .
V: TRBV11-2

DNA: TGTGCCAGCAGCTTGGGACAGGGCAAAGCCTCTAACTATGGCTACACCTTC
CDR3: CASSLGQGKASNYGYTF
J: TRBJ1-2
D: TRBD1
size: .
V: TRBV5-5

DNA: TGTGCCAGCAGCCCTGACCCGACAGGGAACTCTGGAAACACCATATATTTT
CDR3: CASSPDPTGNSGNTIYF
J: TRBJ1-3
D: TRBD1
size: .
V: TRBV5-4

DNA: TGTGCCAGCAGCTTAACGGGACAGGGCCACGAGCAGTACTTC
CDR3: CASSLTGQGHEQYF
J: TRBJ2-7
D: TRBD1
size: .
V: TRBV11-3

DNA: TGTGCCAGCAGTGCCCTTGAAGCTAACTATGGCTACACCTTC
CDR3: CASSALEANYGYTF
J: TRBJ1-2
D: .
size: .
V: TRBV6-5

DNA: TGTGCCAGCAGCCCGTCGGGGACTTTGAACTACGAGCAGTACTTC
CDR3: CASSPSGTLNYEQYF
J: TRBJ2-7
D: .
size: .
V: TRBV7-2

DNA: TGTGCCAGCAGCTTAGGGGGGAACAGGGGGTCGGCTTTCTTT
CDR3: CASSLGGNRGSAFF
J: TRBJ1-1
D: TRBD1
size: .
V: TRBV7-9

DNA: TGTGCCAGCAGCTCGGGGTCCTCTGGAAACACCATATATTTT
CDR3: CASSSGSSGNTIYF
J: TRBJ1-3
D: .
size: .
V: TRBV7-2

DNA: TGTGCCAGCAGCGTAATAGGGGAGATCACAGATACGCAGTATTTT
CDR3: CASSVIGEITDTQYF
J: TRBJ2-3
D: .
size: .
V: TRBV9

DNA: TGTGCCAGCATCCGACTAGCGGGAGGGCCCAATGAGCAGTTCTTC
CDR3: CASIRLAGGPNEQFF
J: TRBJ2-1
D: TRBD2
size: .
V: TRBV2

DNA: TGTGCCTGGAGTAAGTACGGGAGCTCCTACAATGAGCAGTTCTTC
CDR3: CAWSKYGSSYNEQFF
J: TRBJ2-1
D: .
size: .
V: TRBV30

DNA: TGTGCCAGCAGTGATGCGGGGGCTGAGACCCAGTACTTC
CDR3: CASSDAGAETQYF
J: TRBJ2-5
D: .
size: .
V: TRBV2

DNA: TGTGCCAGCAGCCAAGGGACAGCCAAGAACACTGAAGCTTTCTTT
CDR3: CASSQGTAKNTEAFF
J: TRBJ1-1
D: TRBD1
size: .
V: TRBV5-4

DNA: TGTGCCAGCAGCGCGGACAGGGTACTCTCCTACGAGCAGTACTTC
CDR3: CASSADRVLSYEQYF
J: TRBJ2-7
D: TRBD1
size: few
V: TRBV5-4

DNA: TGTGCCAGCAGGGCTGGAGGCAACTATGGCTACACCTTC
CDR3: CASRAGGNYGYTF
J: TRBJ1-2
D: .
size: .
V: TRBV27

DNA: TGTGCCAGCAGTCTCCAGACTAGCGGGAAGAGCTCCTACAATGAGCAGTTCTTC
CDR3: CASSLQTSGKSSYNEQFF
J: TRBJ2-1
D: TRBD2
size: .
V: TRBV27

DNA: TGTGCCAGCAGCCAAGATGGTGTCGGGAGGGGCACCGGGGAGCTGTTTTTT
CDR3: CASSQDGVGRGTGELFF
J: TRBJ2-2
D: TRBD2
size: few
V: TRBV4-2

DNA: TGTGCCAGCAGTTCATCCCCAGTACCGGGGCCCGGCTACGAGCAGTACTTC
CDR3: CASSSSPVPGPGYEQYF
J: TRBJ2-7
D: .
size: many
V: TRBV27

DNA: TGTGCCAGCAGGACCGGGACCCGACACAATGAGCAGTTCTTC
CDR3: CASRTGTRHNEQFF
J: TRBJ2-1
D: .
size: .
V: TRBV6-1

DNA: TGTGCCAGCAGTACCCCTGTTTTAGCGGGAGTTTCAGATACGCAGTATTTT
CDR3: CASSTPVLAGVSDTQYF
J: TRBJ2-3
D: TRBD2
size: .
V: TRBV28

DNA: TGCGCCAGCAGCCTCGGGACTAGCGGGAACAATGAGCAGTTCTTC
CDR3: CASSLGTSGNNEQFF
J: TRBJ2-1
D: TRBD2
size: once
V: TRBV5-1

DNA: TGCAGCGTTGACGTGGTTGGGGGCACTGAAGCTTTCTTT
CDR3: CSVDVVGGTEAFF
J: TRBJ1-1
D: .
size: few
V: TRBV29-1

DNA: TGTGCCAGCAGTCCCATAGCGGGAGTGGGCCTCTACGAGCAGTACTTC
CDR3: CASSPIAGVGLYEQYF
J: TRBJ2-7
D: TRBD2
size: .
V: TRBV27

DNA: TGTGCCAGCAGCTCCCCTCCTAGCGGAGGTTCCCTTGACGAGCAGTACTTC
CDR3: CASSSPPSGGSLDEQYF
J: TRBJ2-7
D: TRBD2
size: few
V: TRBV7-9

DNA: TGTGCCAGCAGCTTGGGAGGGGAACCGAGGGAGACCCAGTACTTC
CDR3: CASSLGGEPRETQYF
J: TRBJ2-5
D: .
size: few
V: TRBV5-4

DNA: TGTGCCAGCAGCCACCAAGGGGAGCAGTACTTC
CDR3: CASSHQGEQYF
J: TRBJ2-7
D: .
size: few
V: TRBV4-2